A single sample is the source of the 8 T cell receptor beta chains below, sequenced in a study of T cell changes during pregnancy in multiple sclerosis. TCRdb's copy holds only in-frame clones and misses some; the assay was immunoSEQ multiplex PCR. The sample gives tens of thousands of clones, about nine tenths of which show up once; 0.55% to 0.65% is in the top ten. Here the sequenced sample was CD4+ T cells from peripheral blood mononuclear cells, taken in the first trimester of pregnancy. Receptors originate from a female donor with multiple sclerosis, enrolled in a pregnancy study.

The V call is TRBV4-1, the J call TRBJ1-4, with 9 bases fitting TRBD1. Per the germline V gene, CDR1 is MGHRA and CDR2 is YSYEKL. This CDR3 is 17 amino acids long. V shed 1 base, J shed 0 bases, and the junction held 3 bases outside the gene matches. The CDR3 DNA reads as TGCGCCAGCAGCCAAGGGGACAGGGTGTCAACTAATGAAAAACTGTTTTTT. This gives the protein CASSQGDRVSTNEKLFF.

This clone was found once. V and J are TRBV2 and TRBJ1-2, with 8 bases identical to TRBD1. The V gene end was trimmed by 8 bases and the J gene end by 7 bases; junction bases not matched to a gene: 9. This CDR3 comprises 13 residues. Germline V gene sequence: CDR1 SNHLY, CDR2 FYNNEI. The DNA for the CDR3 is TGTGCCAGCGGACAGACAGGGGAGAGTGGCTACACCTTC. Its protein product is CASGQTGESGYTF.

The rearrangement uses TRBV4-3 and TRBJ2-7; no clear D gene. CDR1 LGHNA and CDR2 YSLEER come from the germline V gene. The V and J ends lost 3 bases and 0 bases respectively, with 9 bases between them. This CDR3 has 14 residues. Here the CDR3 DNA reads TGCGCCAGCAGCCAGGGCTTGTTCTCCTACGAGCAGTACTTC. Translating gives CASSQGLFSYEQYF.

This clone was seen only once. The chain's CDR3 is CASSHEPSGPQHF. DNA for the CDR3: TGTGCCAGCAGCCACGAACCTAGTGGTCCCCAGCATTTT. The V and J genes are TRBV5-4 and TRBJ1-5; D unclear. The CDR3 covers 13 residues. The germline V and J ends were trimmed by 4 bases and 10 bases, with 15 bases remaining between them. CDR1 and CDR2 (germline): SGHNT, YYREEE (reference sequence).

The chain carries TRBV25-1 and TRBJ2-5; possibly TRBD2 for D (6 bases). The CDR3 sequence is 16 residues long. Germline-derived CDR1 and CDR2 are MGHDK and SYGVNS. V lost 1 base and J 1 base, leaving 13 bases between the germline ends. The CDR3 sequence is CASSEWGGAFQETQYF. In DNA form, the CDR3 reads TGTGCCAGCAGTGAATGGGGCGGGGCGTTCCAAGAGACCCAGTACTTC.

The genes are TRBV6-1 and TRBJ1-2; maybe TRBD1 (6 bases). Trimming pared 3 bases from V and 0 bases from J, leaving 11 bases between. The CDR3 is 15 amino acids. Germline lookup yields CDR1 MNHNS and CDR2 SASEGT. CDR3 in amino acids: CASSERTEANYGYTF. CDR3 in DNA: TGTGCCAGCAGTGAGAGGACAGAAGCTAACTATGGCTACACCTTC.

The chain links TRBV2 to TRBJ1-5; TRBD1 matches 7 bases. Trimming cost V 6 bases and J 5 bases; bases outside gene matches: 7. CDR1 and CDR2 from the germline V gene are SNHLY and FYNNEI. The CDR3 runs to 14 residues. As DNA, the CDR3 is TGTGCCAGCAGGCCCGACAGGGAGCATCAGCCCCAGCATTTT. Protein sequence: CASRPDREHQPQHF.

The chain joins TRBV7-8 to TRBJ2-5; a weak D match, TRBD2 (7 bases). The CDR3 length is 13 residues. CDR1 is SGHVS, CDR2 FQNEAQ, per germline. Trimming stripped 2 bases from V and 4 bases from J, with 8 bases between. In DNA form, the CDR3 reads TGTGCCAGCAGCTTAAGGGGGGGAGAGACCCAGTACTTC. Its translation: CASSLRGGETQYF. Full variable domain (outside the CDR3, taken from reference TRBV7-8 and TRBJ2-5): GAGVSQSPRYKVAKRGQDVALRCDPISGHVSLFWYQQALGQGPEFLTYFQNEAQLDKSGLPSDRFFAERPEGSVSTLKIQRTQQEDSAVYLCASSLRGGETQYFGPGTRLLVL.